This T cell receptor beta chain was sequenced during a study of blood T cell repertoires in COVID-19 (dated by TCRdb to the early 2020s). About the study as a whole: The collaborator samples originated in the United States, Italy and Spain and spanned the acute and convalescent phases of COVID-19. The material from the prospective study consisted of cDNA or gDNA derived from T cells, B-cell-depleted T cells, or PBMCs. Deeply sampled blood TCRbeta repertoires from subjects exposed to, actively infected with, or recovered from COVID-19 were included in the dataset. The repertoires were released in a freely available public database intended as a resource for research on the immune response to SARS-CoV-2. Samples were obtained from the ongoing ImmuneRACE study (first 160 participants) and from about 1,300 subjects provided by 6 global collaborators. Nearly every sample came with metadata listing a de-identified subject ID, COVID-19 status, age in years and sex. Where available, HLA class I and class II types were taken from metadata supplied by the sample provider and were not determined by assay-based typing.

The CDR1 and CDR2 encoded by the germline V gene are SGDLS and YYNGEE. The CDR3 runs 16 amino acids, cysteine and phenylalanine included. The only DNA kept is the CDR3, 48 bases in frame from the first base. V was cut back by 4 bases and J by 0 bases, leaving a gap of 11 bases between them. Findings and caveats that apply to the study as a whole: The amount of clinical and demographic metadata varied by source and participant and was provided uncurated.

TCRbeta CDR3 regions were amplified from genomic DNA by means of the immunoSEQ Assay, a bias-controlled multiplex PCR. On the authors' methods: The number of nucleated cells in each sample was estimated by amplification of reference gene primers within the assay. To quantify the absolute abundance of each unique TCRbeta CDR3 rearrangement, sequence reads were collapsed and filtered. For each sample, productive Simpson clonality was calculated as the square root of Simpson's diversity index over productive rearrangements. Here the immuneACCESS table is served through TCRdb, limited to in-frame sequences with V and J called. Missing clones are a known gap in these copies; in checked studies unresolved V genes cover under half, and the rest lacks a known reason. V, J and clone size are those of that table, while D and trimming were read from the DNA. Present in this sample are about 190,000 clones, approximately 91% of which were seen just once. The leading ten clones occupy approximately 6.7% of the sample.

Worth noting for this clone: Its binding antigen is unknown. There are no base qualities to consult, and no much larger clone falls within one base.

Collaborating institutions collected whole blood in K2EDTA tubes following their own protocols. For TCRbeta analysis, collaborators shipped samples as frozen whole blood, isolated PBMCs, or DNA extracted from either of those sample types. Sequenced sample: peripheral blood. The source of this sequence is a middle-aged man with acute or convalescent COVID-19. The rearranged chain carries TRBV9 and TRBJ1-6; TRBD1 is perhaps the D gene, given 5 matching bases. CDR3 reads: CASSPRQLSYNSPLHF. The bases read TGTGCCAGCAGCCCGCGACAGCTCTCCTATAATTCACCCCTCCACTTT.